Listed here are 24 T cell receptor beta chains from one sample, sequenced in a study of CD8 T cells in Susac syndrome. RNA was extracted with the RNeasy kit, and a quantity of about 0.45 to 1 ug was reverse transcribed using random hexamers. TCRdb passed the immunoSEQ multiplex PCR reads through MiXCR, listing each CDR3 protein once. This table has approximately 180,000 distinct CDR3 sequences, roughly nine tenths appearing once. The sequenced material came from CD4+ T cells from PBMCs. The receptor source for this set is a human donor with Susac syndrome.

V and J are TRBV20-1 and TRBJ2-3, with 9 bases matching TRBD2. With 6 bases clipped from V and 0 bases from J, the junction kept 4 bases outside the gene matches. CDR1 and CDR2 (germline): DFQATT, SNEGSKA (reference sequence). This CDR3 contains 14 residues. Here the CDR3 reads CSARSGGSTDTQYF. Written as DNA, the CDR3 is TGCAGTGCAAGGAGCGGGGGGAGCACAGATACGCAGTATTTT.

This chain connects TRBV6-5 to TRBJ2-3, with 7 positions matching TRBD1. Losses at the gene ends were 0 bases for V and 6 bases for J; bases not matched to a gene: 9. CDR3 length: 16 residues. Germline V lookup: CDR1 MNHEY, CDR2 SVGAGI. DNA of the CDR3: TGTGCCAGCAGTTACTCTTACAGGGGCGGGTTGGATACGCAGTATTTT. Translating it yields CASSYSYRGGLDTQYF.

The rearrangement links TRBV5-4 to TRBJ2-1, with D tentatively TRBD1 (5 bases). V lost 3 bases and J 9 bases, leaving 10 bases between the germline ends. Germline CDR1 SGHNT, CDR2 YYREEE (reference sequence). This CDR3 region has 12 residues. The CDR3 sequence is CASSSTRGEQFF. Here the CDR3 DNA reads TGTGCCAGCAGCTCGACAAGGGGTGAGCAGTTCTTC.

This rearrangement joins TRBV5-1 to TRBJ2-5; 7 nucleotides match TRBD2. The germline CDR1 and CDR2 sequences are SGHRS and YFSETQ. V lost 3 bases and J lost 1; bases outside the gene matches: 6. The CDR3 is 15 residues long. CDR3 nucleotide sequence: TGCGCCAGCAGCTCGAATCGGGGGGTCCAAGAGACCCAGTACTTC. Translation: CASSSNRGVQETQYF.

V usage is TRBV5-1 and J usage is TRBJ2-2; 9 positions match TRBD2. The CDR3 has 14 amino acids. Germline V gene data show CDR1 as SGHRS and CDR2 as YFSETQ. J was trimmed by 4 bases and V by 5 bases; bases with no gene match: 3. In DNA form, the CDR3 reads TGCGCCAGCAGGGTTAGCGGGAGCACCGGGGAGCTGTTTTTT. Translation gives CASRVSGSTGELFF.

The gene calls are TRBV29-1 and TRBJ2-7; 7 nucleotides line up with TRBD1. Germline V gene lookup returns CDR1 SQVTM and CDR2 ANQGSEA. J lost 3 bases, V lost 6 bases, and 5 bases had no gene match. The CDR3 is 12 amino acids. CDR3 sequence (DNA): TGCAGCGTGGGGACAGAAAGCTACGAGCAGTACTTC. It specifies CSVGTESYEQYF.

J is TRBJ2-1 and V is TRBV14; 7 bases fit TRBD2. CDR1 SGHDN and CDR2 FVKESK come from the germline V gene. V gave up 5 bases and J gave up 8 bases; unmatched junction bases: 12. The length of the CDR3 is 15 residues. DNA for the CDR3: TGTGCCAGCAGCGCTTGGGCGGGAGAGGTTCATGAGCAGTTCTTC. This codes for CASSAWAGEVHEQFF.

This sequence joins TRBV19 and TRBJ2-1; D is possibly TRBD1 (6 bases). V was pared by 3 bases and J by 8 bases, with 17 bases between. Germline V CDR1 and CDR2: LNHDA, SQIVND (reference sequence). CDR3 length: 15 amino acids. CDR3 protein: CASSITGSVVDEQFF. The CDR3 nucleotides read TGTGCCAGTAGTATCACAGGGTCGGTTGTGGATGAGCAGTTCTTC.

This rearrangement joins TRBV7-9 to TRBJ1-1; possible D gene TRBD1, 5 bases. Per germline, CDR1 SEHNR and CDR2 FQNEAQ (reference sequence). This CDR3 region has 14 residues. The germline V and J ends were trimmed by 6 bases and 3 bases, with 14 bases remaining between them. In nucleotides, the CDR3 is TGTGCCAGCAGTTTCCGTGACAGTGACACTGAAGCTTTCTTT. Its protein product is CASSFRDSDTEAFF.

The CDR3 DNA reads TGTGCCAGCAGTGAATCGAGTGGGTCTTACAATGAGCAGTTCTTC. Translated, it gives CASSESSGSYNEQFF. V and J are TRBV2 and TRBJ2-1; D gene uncertain. This CDR3 region has 15 residues. Trimming removed 2 bases at V and 4 bases at J, with 12 bases between. Germline V gene lookup returns CDR1 SNHLY and CDR2 FYNNEI.

This clonotype showed up just once. This sequence joins TRBV7-2 and TRBJ2-4; D is undetermined. The germline V gene encodes CDR1 SGHTA and CDR2 FQGNSA. This CDR3 has 14 residues. V gave up 5 bases and J gave up 10 bases, with 18 bases separating them. CDR3 amino acids: CASSQRKDRYIQYF. The CDR3 coding sequence is TGTGCCAGCAGCCAACGCAAGGATCGATATATTCAGTACTTC.

This rearrangement joins TRBV5-1 to TRBJ2-1; 8 bases match TRBD1. The V gene's germline CDR1 is SGHRS and CDR2 YFSETQ. J was trimmed by 8 bases and V by 0 bases; bases with no gene match: 4. The CDR3 loop spans 14 amino acids. CDR3 in amino acids: CASSLADRVDEQFF. For the CDR3, the DNA is TGCGCCAGCAGCTTGGCGGACAGGGTCGATGAGCAGTTCTTC. The full variable domain, rest sourced from reference TRBV5-1 and TRBJ2-1, is KAGVTQTPRYLIKTRGQQVTLSCSPISGHRSVSWYQQTPGQGLQFLFEYFSETQRNKGNFPGRFSGRQFSNSRSEMNVSTLELGDSALYLCASSLADRVDEQFFGPGTRLTVL.

J is TRBJ2-1 and V is TRBV3-1; D not certain. The CDR3 extends over 14 amino acids. From germline, CDR1 is LGHDT and CDR2 YNNKEL (reference sequence). The ends were cut back, 0 bases at V and 6 bases at J, with 9 bases in the middle. CDR3 sequence: CASSQDSVPNEQFF. The CDR3 DNA sequence: TGTGCCAGCAGCCAAGATTCTGTCCCCAATGAGCAGTTCTTC.

V usage is TRBV15 and J usage is TRBJ1-4, with D perhaps TRBD1 (5 bases). The CDR3 is 15 amino acids. The germline V gene encodes CDR1 LNHNV and CDR2 YYDKDF (reference sequence). V gave up 0 bases and J gave up 11 bases, with 16 bases separating them. The CDR3 DNA follows: TGTGCCACCAGCAGAGATGGCTCAGGGCGTGGGAAACTGTTTTTT. This codes for CATSRDGSGRGKLFF.

The rearrangement joins TRBV20-1 to TRBJ1-1; no reliable D call. The CDR3 consists of 11 residues. Germline V gene data show CDR1 as DFQATT and CDR2 as SNEGSKA (reference sequence). Trimming took 5 bases from V and 5 from J, leaving 9 bases between them. CDR3 in amino acids: CSAPGDTEAFF. CDR3 nucleotides: TGCAGTGCTCCCGGGGATACTGAAGCTTTCTTT.

The chain joins TRBV27 to TRBJ1-1; D might be TRBD1 (5 bases). The CDR3 spans 16 residues. From germline, CDR1 is MNHEY and CDR2 SMNVEV (reference sequence). Trimming took 4 bases from V and 0 from J, leaving 15 bases between them. CDR3 in DNA: TGTGCCAGCAGTTCCCCTAGGGGAGGTATGAACACTGAAGCTTTCTTT. Amino acid sequence: CASSSPRGGMNTEAFF.

This chain joins TRBV20-1 and TRBJ2-4; D possibly corresponds to TRBD1 (5 bases). The CDR3 is made up of 11 amino acids. V was cut by 3 bases and J by 5 bases, with 5 bases left in between. The V gene's germline CDR1 is DFQATT and CDR2 SNEGSKA (reference sequence). CDR3 coding DNA: TGCAGTGCTAGGACAGAAAACATTCAGTACTTC. It specifies CSARTENIQYF.

The chain couples TRBV2 to TRBJ2-5, with D perhaps TRBD2 (5 bases). V lost 9 bases, J lost 5 bases, and 22 bases lay in between. The CDR3 runs to 15 residues. The germline V gene has CDR1 SNHLY and CDR2 FYNNEI. The CDR3 reads CASHGPEGSGETQYF. The CDR3 DNA sequence: TGTGCCAGTCACGGTCCAGAGGGTTCCGGGGAGACCCAGTACTTC.

V is TRBV20-1 and J is TRBJ2-5; TRBD1 or TRBD2 may be the D gene (5 bases each). This CDR3 has 14 residues. V was clipped by 3 bases and J by 1 base, with 12 bases between them. Germline V gives CDR1 DFQATT, CDR2 SNEGSKA (reference sequence). CDR3 bases: TGCAGTGCTAGGGTCCCGGGGCCCCAAGAGACCCAGTACTTC. Translation gives CSARVPGPQETQYF.

J is TRBJ1-3 and V is TRBV29-1; tentative D call: TRBD1 (6 bases). From germline, CDR1 is SQVTM and CDR2 ANQGSEA. V lost 3 bases and J 0 bases, leaving 9 bases between the germline ends. The length of the CDR3 is 14 residues. The CDR3 DNA sequence: TGCAGCGTTGAGGACAGTTACTCTGGAAACACCATATATTTT. It translates to CSVEDSYSGNTIYF.

This chain joins TRBV5-4 and TRBJ2-2; a weak D match, TRBD1 (5 bases). The V end was cut by 0 bases, the J end by 1 base, with 7 bases between. The CDR3 has 15 residues. Germline V gives CDR1 SGHNT, CDR2 YYREEE (reference sequence). The CDR3 coding sequence is TGTGCCAGCAGCTTGGATGGACAGAACACCGGGGAGCTGTTTTTT. It is translated as CASSLDGQNTGELFF.

J is TRBJ1-4 and V is TRBV7-9, with 9 bases that match TRBD1. The CDR3 sequence is 14 residues long. Germline V gives CDR1 SEHNR, CDR2 FQNEAQ (reference sequence). J was trimmed by 7 bases and V by 8 bases; bases with no gene match: 8. The CDR3 protein is CASGGTGYGEKLFF. The DNA for the CDR3 is TGTGCCAGCGGCGGGACAGGGTATGGTGAAAAACTGTTTTTT.

CDR3 loop: CASSLILVRADTQYF. The CDR3 DNA sequence: TGCGCCAGCAGCTTGATACTAGTACGTGCAGATACGCAGTATTTT. J is TRBJ2-3 and V is TRBV5-1, with D possibly matching TRBD2 (5 bases). The CDR3 loop spans 15 amino acids. Germline V gene lookup returns CDR1 SGHRS and CDR2 YFSETQ. The V and J ends lost 1 base and 4 bases respectively, with 13 bases between them.

The CDR3 nucleotides read TGTGCCAGTAGTATACCCTACAACATTCAGTACTTC. Translation: CASSIPYNIQYF. This chain links TRBV19 with TRBJ2-4; D gene unclear. The CDR3 is 12 residues long. Germline V gene lookup returns CDR1 LNHDA and CDR2 SQIVND (reference sequence). The V and J ends lost 2 bases and 7 bases respectively, with 6 bases between them.